The entry that follows covers one T cell receptor (beta chain) sequence. This clone was observed once. Its recognized antigen is unknown. No clone much larger than this one lies a single base away; base qualities are absent. These data originate in a study of cytomegalovirus exposure and HLA in healthy donors (dated by TCRdb to the late 2010s). Study-level background: An earlier analysis of fewer than 750 of the donors reported around 280 Gb of sequence data and 117 million unique TCR beta sequences obtained from 180 million or so T cells. An early release that covered roughly 600 HLA-typed donors contained approximately 320 gigabases of sequencing data and 75 million to 100 million unique TCR sequences. Of the 350 to 450 genotyped donors, 65% to 90% fell in the genetic ancestry cluster associated with self-reported Caucasian donors. The study aimed to test whether cataloging public T cell receptors could reveal signatures of past pathogen exposure. The study used immunosequencing to profile the T cell repertoires of 666 subjects and linked those repertoires to cytomegalovirus serostatus. Besides the first cohort of 666 subjects, a separate validation cohort made up of roughly 120 different subjects was used. To predict cytomegalovirus infection status, the study combined high-throughput TCR immunosequencing, statistical association of individual TCRs with disease status, and machine learning. A later analysis re-examined previously published TCR beta repertoires from roughly 720 donors and added high-resolution HLA genotyping to investigate patterns of TCR occurrence. Rather than drawing on any new phenotypic data, the later analysis identified candidate immune exposures from TCR beta sequences and the way those sequences occurred across donors. An earlier analysis of 587 of the donors used high-throughput TCR beta sequencing to judge whether each TCR beta V gene segment behaved as functional or pseudogenic. Donor age, sex, ethnicity and CMV serostatus were collected together with the repertoire data. A later genetic analysis used genome-wide SNP genotypes for about three fifths of the 666 donors, treating that subset as a discovery cohort. Every discovery cohort repertoire had been produced on one sequencing platform. HLA typing covered class I and class II loci at four-digit resolution. Typing coverage differed by locus: A, B, C, DRB1 and DQB1 were typed in about 620-640 donors, DQA1 in about 510, DPA1 in some 600, and DPB1 in 400 to 480. Five DR-DQ haplotypes were treated as single units for association and clustering because of strong linkage in the cohort. On average, around 200,000 unique TCR beta nucleotide sequences were sequenced per donor among 350 to 400 genotyped donors of the cohort, with roughly 20% of those sequences being non-productive. Findings and caveats that apply to the study as a whole: An earlier analysis of 450 to 750 of the donors showed that most TCR beta V segments appeared in productive rearrangements either about 87% or about 30% of the time, which broadly matched IMGT annotations. In the study, some 160 TCR beta chains were listed as associated with cytomegalovirus. Cytomegalovirus status was reported to be diagnosed by the classifier with high specificity and sensitivity in both the original and validation cohorts. According to a later analysis, TCR association rates differed among HLA loci, with DRB1 alleles showing the most associated TCRs and HLA-C alleles showing the fewest. Most TCR sequences were observed very rarely across donors, whereas some public TCRs were present in many individuals. The only immune exposure information available for the cohort was CMV serostatus. Compared with the 666-donor mean, donors in an Asian-associated ancestry cluster had fewer N-insertions in productive TCRs, according to a later genetic analysis. When HLA alleles, especially DR and DQ, strongly co-occurred, TCR associations were difficult to assign to individual alleles. The presence/absence analyses assumed that sequencing depth was roughly uniform across donors, and that assumption may not be true. The authors suggested that the approach could potentially be generalized to other disease states and immunological phenotypes. In this cohort, only TCR beta chains were sequenced, and detectable features were limited by the absence of alpha or paired-chain data. HLA typing was unavailable for some donors at each locus, so association tests used only the typed subset. The earlier analysis of 587 of the donors excluded roughly 17 rarely observed V segments, including chromosome 9 orphons, because counts were too low. Correlated functional status among segregating V segments might reflect linkage disequilibrium, but an unknown experimental factor could not be ruled out. A further reported finding was that TCR beta sequences accurately predicted the HLA-A and HLA-B alleles for most subjects in the first cohort. In a later analysis, most CMV-associated TCR beta chains were found to appear HLA-restricted, with HLA associations seemingly driven largely by CMV exposure. A group of highly shared sequence variants was considered likely to be a technical artifact of the sequencing pipeline. The 87-base-pair reads could not distinguish some IMGT-functional V segments, including TRBV6-2 and TRBV6-3, so those segments were excluded. A later analysis reported that several top co-occurrence clusters appeared linked to parvovirus B19, influenza, CMV and Epstein-Barr virus. A later analysis found that HLA-associated TCR beta chains were more clonally expanded and had lower generation probabilities than equally common non-associated chains. In a later genetic analysis, a missense DCLRE1C variant was associated with V-gene and J-gene trimming of TCR beta chains, and the association was replicated in an independent cohort. At a false discovery rate of 0.05, a later analysis linked 15,000 to 20,000 TCR beta sequences to specific HLA alleles. In vitro tests confirmed that a few of the cytomegalovirus-associated TCR beta chains recognize cytomegalovirus antigens.

Receptor amplification or capture employed the immunoSEQ multiplex PCR assay. The multiplex PCR relied on a mix of 60 forward primers for TCR Vbeta segments and 13 reverse primers for TCR Jbeta segments. The CDR3 region of rearranged TCR beta genes was amplified from genomic DNA by a multiplex PCR assay. Amplified TCR beta libraries were sequenced as 87-base-pair reads on the Illumina HiSeq System. The study's own analysis went as follows. Across the roughly 640 repertoires, a later analysis counted approximately 83 million unique TCR beta chains, around 11 million of which were shared by at least two donors. A nearest-neighbor algorithm error-corrected the raw reads and collapsed the reads into unique sequences, merging closely related sequences to remove PCR and sequencing errors. To assign V, D and J gene segments, CDR3 sequences were aligned to IMGT reference sequences. For a sequence to be retained, a match of at least six nucleotides to both a V gene segment and a J gene segment was required. A rearrangement counted as productive if the CDR3 had no stop codons and remained in frame with V and J, and every other rearrangement counted as non-productive. CDR3 was defined by IMGT convention, running from the second conserved V-encoded cysteine to the conserved J-encoded phenylalanine. In an earlier analysis of approximately 590 of the donors, sequences lacking an unambiguous match to a single V gene segment were excluded. An earlier analysis of 550 to 650 of the donors classified V segments as functional when productive rearrangements were above 56.7% and as segregating when the standard deviation between donors was above 5%. To diagnose cytomegalovirus status from the catalog of TCR beta chain sequences, a statistical classification framework was built. In a later analysis, V and J genes were assigned by comparing TCR nucleotide sequences against IMGT/GENE-DB human TR gene sequences. The TCRdist pipeline was used in a later analysis to assign CDR3 sequences and most-parsimonious VDJ recombination scenarios. In a later analysis, every TCR beta chain was defined by the combination of its CDR3 amino acid sequence and its V-gene family, and reads without a unique V-gene family were dropped. To address suspected cross-contamination and a sequencing artifact, a later analysis removed approximately 590 highly shared, low-generation-probability nucleotide sequences. In a later analysis, a clonal expansion index was calculated for each public chain from normalized within-repertoire ranks of inferred template counts. In a later analysis, generation probabilities were computed using a VDJ recombination model fitted to out-of-frame rearrangements, and the results were checked against IGoR. In a later analysis, TCR-TCR, TCR-HLA and TCR-CMV co-occurrence was scored with hypergeometric tests, and a repertoire-size bias correction was applied to TCR pairs. False discovery rates were estimated in a later analysis by permuting HLA or CMV assignments 20 times. A later analysis grouped co-occurring TCRs with DBSCAN, adding TCRdist sequence similarity when clustering within HLA-allele-positive subsets. Co-occurrence clustering excluded repertoires with fewer than 30,000 or more than 120,000 public chains, plus five with anomalous nucleotide sharing. What TCRdb holds here is the immuneACCESS table cut down to in-frame rearrangements. Part of the clones is not present; checked against another copy, under half of the missing clones reflect an unresolved V gene, and the others are unexplained. For V, J and clone size, that table is used; D and trimming come from the DNA. For this sample the table gives approximately 150,000 clones, of which more than 75% were detected only once. Jointly, the top ten make up 13% to 15% of the sample.

The cohort was made up of several hundred healthy bone marrow donors. Cohort members were all nominally healthy when sampled, although unrecorded immune exposures were likely present. The donor was CMV seronegative and belonged to the group of roughly 330 seronegative cohort members. Every donor gave a peripheral blood sample, and the peripheral blood mononuclear cells from that sample were used for TCR beta sequencing. Genomic DNA extraction from the blood cell samples was performed with the Qiagen DNeasy Blood Extraction Kit. The V and J ends are trimmed by 4 bases and 1 base, leaving 10 bases between them. Per the germline V gene, SGHRS is the CDR1 and YFSETQ is the CDR2. Reading from cysteine to phenylalanine, the CDR3 counts 14 amino acids. The entry retains the CDR3 DNA only, 42 bases that are in frame from base 1.

The sequence is built from TRBV5-1 and TRBJ2-3; TRBD1 is a possible D gene, resting on 6 matching bases. This TCR was recovered from a woman aged 40 to 50 in good health and CMV-seronegative. Sequenced sample: PBMCs. The DNA is TGCGCCAGCAGCACGTACAGGGGCACAGATACGCAGTATTTT. Translated, this is CASSTYRGTDTQYF.